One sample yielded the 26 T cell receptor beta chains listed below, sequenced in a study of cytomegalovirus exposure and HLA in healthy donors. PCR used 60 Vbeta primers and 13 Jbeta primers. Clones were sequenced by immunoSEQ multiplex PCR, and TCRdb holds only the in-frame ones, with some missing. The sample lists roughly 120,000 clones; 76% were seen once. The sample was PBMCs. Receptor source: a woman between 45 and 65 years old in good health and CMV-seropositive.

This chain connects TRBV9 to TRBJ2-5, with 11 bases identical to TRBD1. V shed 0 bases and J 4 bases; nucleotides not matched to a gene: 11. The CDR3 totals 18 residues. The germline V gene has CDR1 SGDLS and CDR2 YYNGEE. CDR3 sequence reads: CASSVGTGGMGTGETQYF. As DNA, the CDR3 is TGTGCCAGCAGCGTAGGGACAGGGGGCATGGGAACAGGAGAGACCCAGTACTTC.

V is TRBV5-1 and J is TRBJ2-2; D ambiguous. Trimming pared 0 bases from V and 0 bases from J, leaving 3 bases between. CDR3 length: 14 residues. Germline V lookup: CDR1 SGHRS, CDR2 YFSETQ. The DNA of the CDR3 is TGCGCCAGCAGCTTGGCAGCGAACACCGGGGAGCTGTTTTTT. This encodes CASSLAANTGELFF. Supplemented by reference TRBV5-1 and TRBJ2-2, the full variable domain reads KAGVTQTPRYLIKTRGQQVTLSCSPISGHRSVSWYQQTPGQGLQFLFEYFSETQRNKGNFPGRFSGRQFSNSRSEMNVSTLELGDSALYLCASSLAANTGELFFGEGSRLTVL.

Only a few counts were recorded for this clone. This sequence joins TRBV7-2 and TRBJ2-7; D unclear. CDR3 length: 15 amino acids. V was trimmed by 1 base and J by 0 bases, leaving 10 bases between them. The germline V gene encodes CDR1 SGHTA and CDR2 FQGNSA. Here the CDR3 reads CASSLGSGTSYEQYF. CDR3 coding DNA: TGTGCCAGCAGCTTAGGTTCAGGAACCTCCTACGAGCAGTACTTC.

CDR3 sequence: CASSHVDREGTEAFF. The DNA of the CDR3 is TGCGCCAGCAGCCACGTTGACAGGGAAGGGACTGAAGCTTTCTTT. The chain joins TRBV4-3 to TRBJ1-1, with 7 bases fitting TRBD1. Trimming removed 3 bases from V and 5 bases from J; junction bases left unmatched: 9. Germline V gene lookup returns CDR1 LGHNA and CDR2 YSLEER. The CDR3 is made up of 15 amino acids.

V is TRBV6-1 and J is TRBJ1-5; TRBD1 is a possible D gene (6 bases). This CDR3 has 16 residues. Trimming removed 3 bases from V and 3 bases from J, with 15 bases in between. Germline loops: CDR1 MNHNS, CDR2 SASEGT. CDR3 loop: CASSDTGTGHNQPQHF. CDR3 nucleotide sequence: TGTGCCAGCAGTGACACAGGGACGGGGCACAATCAGCCCCAGCATTTT.

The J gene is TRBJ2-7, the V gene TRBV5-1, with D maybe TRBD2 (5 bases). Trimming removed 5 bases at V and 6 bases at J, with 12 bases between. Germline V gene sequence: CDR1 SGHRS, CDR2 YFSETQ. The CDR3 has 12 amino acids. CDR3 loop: CASSSATSEQYF. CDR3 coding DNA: TGCGCCAGCAGTTCGGCTACTAGCGAGCAGTACTTC.

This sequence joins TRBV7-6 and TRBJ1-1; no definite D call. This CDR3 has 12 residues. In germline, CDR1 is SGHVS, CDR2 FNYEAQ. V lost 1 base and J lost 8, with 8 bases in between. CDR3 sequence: CASSLGGSEAFF. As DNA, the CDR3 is TGTGCCAGCAGCTTAGGCGGGAGCGAAGCTTTCTTT.

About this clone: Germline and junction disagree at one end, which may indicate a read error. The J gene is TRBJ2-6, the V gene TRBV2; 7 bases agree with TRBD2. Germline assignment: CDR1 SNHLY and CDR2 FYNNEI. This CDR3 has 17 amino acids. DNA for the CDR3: TGTGCCAGCACTGGGGCTAGCGGTATTAGTGGGGCCAACGGCCTGACTTTC. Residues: CASTGASGISGANGLTF.

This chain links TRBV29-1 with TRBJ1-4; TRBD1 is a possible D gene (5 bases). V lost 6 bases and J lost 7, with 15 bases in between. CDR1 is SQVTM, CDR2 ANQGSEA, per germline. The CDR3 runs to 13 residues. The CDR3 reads CSVLGVGSEKLFF. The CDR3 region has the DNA TGCAGCGTGCTAGGGGTGGGCAGTGAAAAACTGTTTTTT.

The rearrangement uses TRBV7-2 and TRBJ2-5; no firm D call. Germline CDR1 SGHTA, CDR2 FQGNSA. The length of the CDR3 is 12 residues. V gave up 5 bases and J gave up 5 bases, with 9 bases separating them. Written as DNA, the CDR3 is TGTGCCAGCAGCCCCTCGAGGGAGACCCAGTACTTC. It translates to CASSPSRETQYF.

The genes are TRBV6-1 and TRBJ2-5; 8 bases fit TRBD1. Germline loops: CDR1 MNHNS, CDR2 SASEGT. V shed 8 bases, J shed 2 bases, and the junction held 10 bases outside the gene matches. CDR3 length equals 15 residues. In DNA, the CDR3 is TGTGCCAGCGTGTGGACAGGGATAACTCAAGAGACCCAGTACTTC. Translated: CASVWTGITQETQYF.

This chain's CDR3 is CASSLAPGQETQYF. CDR3 DNA sequence: TGTGCCAGCAGCTTGGCTCCCGGCCAAGAGACCCAGTACTTC. The chain uses TRBV5-5 and TRBJ2-5; no definite D call. The V gene's germline CDR1 is SGHKS and CDR2 YYEKEE (reference sequence). Trimming shortened V by 0 bases and J by 1 base, and 7 bases separated the two germline ends. The CDR3 extends over 14 amino acids. The full variable domain, in which reference TRBV5-5 and TRBJ2-5 provide the parts outside the CDR3, is DAGVTQSPTHLIKTRGQQVTLRCSPISGHKSVSWYQQVLGQGPQFIFQYYEKEERGRGNFPDRFSARQFPNYSSELNVNALLLGDSALYLCASSLAPGQETQYFGPGTRLLVL.

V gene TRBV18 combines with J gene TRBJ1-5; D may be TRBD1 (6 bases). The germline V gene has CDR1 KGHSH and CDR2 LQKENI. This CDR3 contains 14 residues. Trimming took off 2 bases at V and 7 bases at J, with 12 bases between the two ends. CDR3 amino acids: CASSPDRIGQPQHF. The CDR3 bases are TGTGCCAGCTCACCAGACAGGATCGGCCAGCCCCAGCATTTT.

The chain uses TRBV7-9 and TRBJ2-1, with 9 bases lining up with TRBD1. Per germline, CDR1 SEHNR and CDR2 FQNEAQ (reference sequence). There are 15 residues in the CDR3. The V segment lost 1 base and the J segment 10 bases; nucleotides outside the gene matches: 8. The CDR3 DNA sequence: TGTGCCAGCAGCTTAGTGGGACAGGGACCGGAGGAGCAGTTCTTC. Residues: CASSLVGQGPEEQFF.

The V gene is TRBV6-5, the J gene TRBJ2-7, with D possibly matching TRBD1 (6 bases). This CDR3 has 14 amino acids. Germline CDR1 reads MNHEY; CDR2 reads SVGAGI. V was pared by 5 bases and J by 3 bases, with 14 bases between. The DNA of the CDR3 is TGTGCCAGCAGTGCCGGGACACCTTACTACGAGCAGTACTTC. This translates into CASSAGTPYYEQYF.

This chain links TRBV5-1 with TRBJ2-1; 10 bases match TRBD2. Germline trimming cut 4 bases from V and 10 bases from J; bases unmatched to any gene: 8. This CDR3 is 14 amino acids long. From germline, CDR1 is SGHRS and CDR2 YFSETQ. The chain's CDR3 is CASSPGTSVQEQFF. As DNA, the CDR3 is TGCGCCAGCAGCCCGGGGACTAGCGTGCAAGAGCAGTTCTTC.

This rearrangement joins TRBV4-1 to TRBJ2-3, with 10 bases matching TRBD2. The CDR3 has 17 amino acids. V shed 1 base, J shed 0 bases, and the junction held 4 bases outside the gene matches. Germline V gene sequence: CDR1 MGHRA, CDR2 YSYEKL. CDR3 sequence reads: CASSQVLAGASTDTQYF. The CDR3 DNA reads TGCGCCAGCAGCCAAGTCCTAGCGGGGGCTAGCACAGATACGCAGTATTTT.

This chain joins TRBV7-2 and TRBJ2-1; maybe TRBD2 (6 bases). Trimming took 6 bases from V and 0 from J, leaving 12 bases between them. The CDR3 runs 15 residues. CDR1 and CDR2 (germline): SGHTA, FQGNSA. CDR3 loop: CASRSAGSSYNEQFF. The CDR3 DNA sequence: TGTGCCAGCAGGTCGGCGGGGAGCTCCTACAATGAGCAGTTCTTC.

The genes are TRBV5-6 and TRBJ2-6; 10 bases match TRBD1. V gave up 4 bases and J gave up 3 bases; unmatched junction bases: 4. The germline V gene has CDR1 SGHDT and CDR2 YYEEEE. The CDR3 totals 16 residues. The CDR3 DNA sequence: TGTGCCAGCAGCGGTGACAGGGGGCTTGGGGCCAACGTCCTGACTTTC. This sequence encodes CASSGDRGLGANVLTF.

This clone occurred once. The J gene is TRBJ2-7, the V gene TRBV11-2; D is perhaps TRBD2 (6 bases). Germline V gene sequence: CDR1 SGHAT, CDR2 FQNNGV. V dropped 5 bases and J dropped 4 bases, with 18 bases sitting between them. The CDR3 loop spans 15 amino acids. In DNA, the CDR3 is TGTGCCAGCAGCCCCGACGCGGGACTCTCTTACGAGCAGTACTTC. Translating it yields CASSPDAGLSYEQYF.

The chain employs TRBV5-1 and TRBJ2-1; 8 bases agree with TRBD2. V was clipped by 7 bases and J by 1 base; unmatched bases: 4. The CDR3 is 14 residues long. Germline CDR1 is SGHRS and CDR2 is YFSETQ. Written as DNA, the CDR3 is TGCGCCAGCCGCCCGGGGGGGTCCTACAATGAGCAGTTCTTC. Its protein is CASRPGGSYNEQFF.

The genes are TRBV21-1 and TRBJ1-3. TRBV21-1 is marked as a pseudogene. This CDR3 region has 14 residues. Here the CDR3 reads CASRRVRAGNTIYF. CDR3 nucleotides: TGTGCCAGCAGGAGGGTCCGGGCTGGAAACACCATATATTTT.

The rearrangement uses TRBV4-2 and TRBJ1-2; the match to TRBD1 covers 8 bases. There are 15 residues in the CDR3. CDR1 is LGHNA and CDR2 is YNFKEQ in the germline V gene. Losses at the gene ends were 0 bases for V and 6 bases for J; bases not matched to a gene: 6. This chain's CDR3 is CASSQEEAGGDGYTF. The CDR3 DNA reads TGTGCCAGCAGCCAAGAAGAAGCAGGGGGCGATGGCTACACCTTC.

The CDR3 reads CASSPRLAGDRDTGELFF. The CDR3, as DNA: TGTGCCAGCTCACCACGACTAGCGGGAGATCGCGACACCGGGGAGCTGTTTTTT. V is TRBV18 and J is TRBJ2-2, with 12 bases lining up with TRBD2. Germline lookup yields CDR1 KGHSH and CDR2 LQKENI. Trimming cost V 1 base and J 3 bases; bases outside gene matches: 6. The CDR3 runs to 18 residues.

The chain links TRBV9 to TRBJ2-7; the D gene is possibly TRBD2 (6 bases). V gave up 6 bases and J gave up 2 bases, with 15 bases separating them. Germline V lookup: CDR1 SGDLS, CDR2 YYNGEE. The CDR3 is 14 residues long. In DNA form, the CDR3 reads TGTGCCAGCACCCCGGGGGTAGGGCCCTACGAGCAGTACTTC. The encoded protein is CASTPGVGPYEQYF.

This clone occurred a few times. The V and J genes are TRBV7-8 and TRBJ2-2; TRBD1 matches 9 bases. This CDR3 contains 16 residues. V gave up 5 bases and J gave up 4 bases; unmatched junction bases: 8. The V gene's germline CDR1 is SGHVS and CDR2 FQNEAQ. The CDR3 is CASSLSYRGRTGELFF. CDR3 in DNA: TGTGCCAGCAGCCTATCTTACAGGGGGCGCACCGGGGAGCTGTTTTTT.